This T cell receptor (beta chain) was obtained from a study of blood T cell repertoires in COVID-19. Assay: immunoSEQ multiplex PCR; the TCRdb copy retains only in-frame clones and omits some. This table has about 220,000 clones, about 85% appearing once. This clone appeared a single time. Sequencing was performed on peripheral blood. The sequence was collected from a man aged 25 to 40 with active or convalescent COVID-19.

The CDR3 sequence is CASSWLTGGSGAKNIQYF. As DNA, the CDR3 is TGTGCCAGCAGTTGGTTAACAGGGGGCTCTGGGGCCAAAAACATTCAGTACTTC. The chain combines TRBV28 with TRBJ2-4, with 9 bases lining up with TRBD1. CDR1 is MDHEN, CDR2 SYDVKM, per germline. The CDR3 consists of 18 residues. The ends lost 4 bases at V and 1 base at J; junction bases unmatched: 11.